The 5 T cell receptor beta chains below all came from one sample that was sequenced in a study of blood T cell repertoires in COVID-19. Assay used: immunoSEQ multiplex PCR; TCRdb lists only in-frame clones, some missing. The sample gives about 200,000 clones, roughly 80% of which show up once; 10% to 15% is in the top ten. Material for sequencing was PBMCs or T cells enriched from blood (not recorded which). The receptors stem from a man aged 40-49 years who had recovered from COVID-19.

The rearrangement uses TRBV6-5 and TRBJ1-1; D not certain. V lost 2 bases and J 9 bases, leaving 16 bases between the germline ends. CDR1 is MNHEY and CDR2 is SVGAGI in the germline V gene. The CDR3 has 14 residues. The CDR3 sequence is CASSYQTTGGKAFF. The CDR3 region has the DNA TGTGCCAGCAGTTACCAGACAACGGGAGGTAAAGCTTTCTTT.

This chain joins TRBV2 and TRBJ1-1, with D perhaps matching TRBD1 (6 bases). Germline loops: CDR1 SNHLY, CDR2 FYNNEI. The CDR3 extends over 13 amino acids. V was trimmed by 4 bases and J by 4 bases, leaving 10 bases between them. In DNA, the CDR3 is TGTGCCAGCAGTGCAGGGGATGGCACTGAAGCTTTCTTT. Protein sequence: CASSAGDGTEAFF.

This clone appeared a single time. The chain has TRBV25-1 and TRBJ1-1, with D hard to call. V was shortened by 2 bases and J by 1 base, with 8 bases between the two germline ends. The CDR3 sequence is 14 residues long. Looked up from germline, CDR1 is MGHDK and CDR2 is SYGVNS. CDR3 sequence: CASSEVEQNTEAFF. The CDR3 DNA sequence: TGTGCCAGCAGTGAAGTTGAACAGAACACTGAAGCTTTCTTT. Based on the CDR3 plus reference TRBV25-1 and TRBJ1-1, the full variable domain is EADIYQTPRYLVIGTGKKITLECSQTMGHDKMYWYQQDPGMELHLIHYSYGVNSTEKGDLSSESTVSRIRTEHFPLTLESARPSHTSQYLCASSEVEQNTEAFFGQGTRLTVV.

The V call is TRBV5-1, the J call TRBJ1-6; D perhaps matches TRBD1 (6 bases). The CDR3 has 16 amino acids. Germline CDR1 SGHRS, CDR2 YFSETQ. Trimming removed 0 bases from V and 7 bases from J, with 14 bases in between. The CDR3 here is CASSLEFQQGNSPLHF. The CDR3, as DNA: TGCGCCAGCAGCTTGGAATTTCAACAGGGCAATTCACCCCTCCACTTT.

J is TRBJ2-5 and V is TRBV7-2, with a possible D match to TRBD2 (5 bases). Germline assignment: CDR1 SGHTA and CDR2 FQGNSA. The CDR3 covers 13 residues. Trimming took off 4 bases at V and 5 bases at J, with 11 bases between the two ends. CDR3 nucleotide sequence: TGTGCCAGCAGCTCCAGCGGTAGGGAGACCCAGTACTTC. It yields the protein CASSSSGRETQYF.